The clone carrying this T cell receptor (beta chain) is labeled as large. Its antigen is not known. Assay used: immunoSEQ multiplex PCR; TCRdb lists only in-frame clones, some missing. This table has approximately 2,300 clones, roughly a third appearing once. The sample is drawn from a study of T cells in localized non-small cell lung cancer. Study results and limitations: Median detection of top 100 tumor clones in adjacent lung was around 59 clones.

V dropped 5 bases and J dropped 6; count of bases not matched to a gene: 4. In germline, CDR1 is SGHNT, CDR2 YENEEA. CDR3 length: 14 residues. The V call is TRBV11-3, the J call TRBJ2-1; 10 nucleotides match TRBD2. This receptor was identified in a male donor aged 60 or over with stage I lung adenocarcinoma. The sequenced sample was normal lung tissue next to the tumor, obtained before any cancer treatment. The CDR3 reads CASSLRTSGNEQFF. The CDR3 DNA follows: TGTGCCAGCAGCCTACGGACTAGCGGCAATGAGCAGTTCTTC.